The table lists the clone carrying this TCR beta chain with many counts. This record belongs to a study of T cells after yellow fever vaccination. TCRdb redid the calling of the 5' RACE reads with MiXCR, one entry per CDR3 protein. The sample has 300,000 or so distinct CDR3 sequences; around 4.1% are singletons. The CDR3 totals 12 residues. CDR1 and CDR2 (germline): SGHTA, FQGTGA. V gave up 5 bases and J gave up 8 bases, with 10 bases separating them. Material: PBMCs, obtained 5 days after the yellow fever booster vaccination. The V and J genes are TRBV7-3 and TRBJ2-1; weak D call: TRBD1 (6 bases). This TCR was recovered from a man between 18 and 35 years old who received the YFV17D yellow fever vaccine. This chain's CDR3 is CASSTNRDEQFF. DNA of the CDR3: TGTGCCAGCAGCACTAACAGGGATGAGCAGTTCTTC. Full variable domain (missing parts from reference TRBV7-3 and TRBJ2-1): GAGVSQTPSNKVTEKGKYVELRCDPISGHTALYWYRQSLGQGPEFLIYFQGTGAADDSGLPNDRFFAVRPEGSVSTLKIQRTERGDSAVYLCASSTNRDEQFFGPGTRLTVL.